A single sample gave rise to the 27 T cell receptor beta chains below, sequenced in a study of cytomegalovirus exposure and HLA in healthy donors (dated by TCRdb to 2015 to 2018). The library was prepared using the immunoSEQ multiplex PCR assay. For the multiplex PCR, a mixture combining 60 forward primers for TCR Vbeta segments and 13 reverse primers for TCR Jbeta segments was used. TCRdb took over this immuneACCESS table, retaining in-frame rearrangements with V and J assigned. Such tables are incomplete; in checked studies, under half of the missing clones stem from an unresolved V gene, and the remainder is unexplained. Present in this sample are around 150,000 clones, 79% of which were seen just once. The top ten hold about 4% of the sample. The specimen sequenced was PBMCs. The receptors originated from a human donor in good health.

This chain connects TRBV30 to TRBJ1-4; 9 positions match TRBD1. The CDR3 is 13 residues long. J lost 8 bases, V lost 3 bases, and 4 bases had no gene match. Germline lookup yields CDR1 GTSNPN and CDR2 SVGIG (reference sequence). CDR3 nucleotide sequence: TGTGCCTGGAGCCGGGACAGGGACGAAAAACTGTTTTTT. Translated: CAWSRDRDEKLFF.

The chain joins TRBV27 to TRBJ2-1; no firm D call. Trimming stripped 6 bases from V and 5 bases from J, with 17 bases between. Germline V lookup: CDR1 MNHEY, CDR2 SMNVEV (reference sequence). This CDR3 has 15 amino acids. The CDR3 loop reads CASRRGSAVNNEQFF. DNA of the CDR3: TGTGCCAGCAGACGCGGCAGTGCGGTTAACAATGAGCAGTTCTTC.

The chain combines TRBV15 with TRBJ2-7, with 8 nucleotides matching TRBD1. The junction had 12 bases not matched to a gene; V was cut back by 5 bases and J by 0 bases. CDR1 and CDR2 (germline): LNHNV, YYDKDF (reference sequence). CDR3 size: 17 residues. CDR3 coding DNA: TGTGCCACCAGCGTCCTCGGACAGGGCAAGAGCTCCTACGAGCAGTACTTC. Protein: CATSVLGQGKSSYEQYF.

In this sample, this clone turned up once. The rearrangement joins TRBV10-1 to TRBJ2-2; 9 nucleotides agree with TRBD2. The CDR3 loop spans 16 amino acids. Trimming at V came to 3 bases and at J to 3 bases, leaving 5 bases not matched to a gene. From germline, CDR1 is WNHNN and CDR2 SYGVQD (reference sequence). The CDR3 coding sequence is TGCGCCAGCAGTGACCCGACTAGCGGCGACACCGGGGAGCTGTTTTTT. Protein: CASSDPTSGDTGELFF.

The chain couples TRBV11-2 to TRBJ2-5; D might be TRBD2 (6 bases). The V end was cut by 1 base, the J end by 4 bases, with 13 bases between. CDR3 length equals 15 residues. CDR1 SGHAT and CDR2 FQNNGV come from the germline V gene. The CDR3 here is CASSLVGTGGETQYF. CDR3 DNA sequence: TGTGCCAGCAGCTTAGTGGGGACCGGGGGAGAGACCCAGTACTTC.

The chain couples TRBV7-8 to TRBJ2-3, with 10 bases matching TRBD2. Per germline, CDR1 SGHVS and CDR2 FQNEAQ. Losses at the gene ends were 8 bases for V and 3 bases for J; bases not matched to a gene: 11. There are 16 residues in the CDR3. The CDR3 spells CASRHQRTSGTDTQYF. In nucleotides, the CDR3 is TGTGCCAGCCGCCACCAAAGGACTAGCGGAACAGATACGCAGTATTTT. Combining the CDR3 with reference TRBV7-8 and TRBJ2-3 gives the whole variable domain GAGVSQSPRYKVAKRGQDVALRCDPISGHVSLFWYQQALGQGPEFLTYFQNEAQLDKSGLPSDRFFAERPEGSVSTLKIQRTQQEDSAVYLCASRHQRTSGTDTQYFGPGTRLTVL.

The rearrangement uses TRBV6-6 and TRBJ2-7, with 7 bases lining up with TRBD1. Germline V gene data show CDR1 as MNHNY and CDR2 as SVGAGI (reference sequence). The CDR3 spans 15 residues. V dropped 0 bases and J dropped 6; count of bases not matched to a gene: 8. The CDR3: CASSYSLGQFGEQYF. The DNA for the CDR3 is TGTGCCAGCAGTTACTCTCTGGGACAGTTTGGCGAGCAGTACTTC.

CDR3 in amino acids: CASTPSWTGTGDNEQFF. CDR3 bases: TGTGCCAGTACCCCCTCTTGGACCGGGACAGGGGACAATGAGCAGTTCTTC. The chain is built from TRBV19 and TRBJ2-1; 10 bases fit TRBD1. Germline CDR1 LNHDA, CDR2 SQIVND (reference sequence). The CDR3 spans 17 residues. Losses at the gene ends were 7 bases for V and 5 bases for J; bases not matched to a gene: 14.

This clone was observed a single time. The V gene is TRBV9, the J gene TRBJ1-1, with a possible D match to TRBD1 (5 bases). V lost 4 bases, J lost 3 bases, and 16 bases lay in between. The CDR3 is 15 residues long. Per germline, CDR1 SGDLS and CDR2 YYNGEE. For the CDR3, the DNA is TGTGCCAGCAGCATGTTTGTAGGGGAGGACACTGAAGCTTTCTTT. Translating it yields CASSMFVGEDTEAFF.

J is TRBJ2-5 and V is TRBV5-1; 13 bases are shared with TRBD2. CDR1 SGHRS and CDR2 YFSETQ come from the germline V gene. Trimming cost V 5 bases and J 5 bases; bases outside gene matches: 6. The CDR3 runs to 15 residues. CDR3 DNA sequence: TGCGCCAGCAGGAGGACTAGCGGGAGTGAGGAGACCCAGTACTTC. This codes for CASRRTSGSEETQYF.

This clone was counted once. The chain carries TRBV19 and TRBJ2-7; 8 nucleotides agree with TRBD1. This CDR3 is built from 15 residues. V trimming: 3 bases; J trimming: 7 bases; junction bases outside the gene matches: 11. CDR1 is LNHDA, CDR2 SQIVND, per germline (reference sequence). CDR3 sequence reads: CASSIDGNRGWEQYF. The CDR3 DNA reads as TGTGCCAGTAGTATCGATGGTAACAGGGGGTGGGAGCAGTACTTC.

This chain links TRBV4-3 with TRBJ2-3; weak D call: TRBD2 (5 bases). In germline, CDR1 is LGHNA, CDR2 YSLEER. The CDR3 length is 15 residues. The germline V and J ends were trimmed by 1 base and 5 bases, with 13 bases remaining between them. Here the CDR3 reads CASSQVGREGDTQYF. CDR3 sequence (DNA): TGCGCCAGCAGCCAAGTAGGACGGGAAGGAGATACGCAGTATTTT.

This clone was seen only a few times. The chain carries TRBV18 and TRBJ1-1; no definite D call. This CDR3 region has 16 residues. From germline, CDR1 is KGHSH and CDR2 LQKENI. V was clipped by 2 bases and J by 6 bases, with 19 bases between them. The CDR3 nucleotides are TGTGCCAGCTCACCAAAAGTTTCCCAATCGGTCGCTGAAGCTTTCTTT. This translates into CASSPKVSQSVAEAFF.

The rearrangement links TRBV30 to TRBJ2-7; maybe TRBD2 (6 bases). The CDR3 covers 11 residues. Germline CDR1 reads GTSNPN; CDR2 reads SVGIG (reference sequence). Trimming cost V 5 bases and J 6 bases, with 11 bases left between them. The CDR3 nucleotides read TGTGCCTGGTTTTACGGGGGCGAGCAGTACTTC. Translated: CAWFYGGEQYF.

This sequence joins TRBV25-1 and TRBJ1-5, with a possible D match to TRBD1 (5 bases). V was trimmed by 8 bases and J by 0 bases, leaving 14 bases between them. The length of the CDR3 is 15 residues. The V gene's germline CDR1 is MGHDK and CDR2 SYGVNS. The CDR3 sequence is CASRGGRDSNQPQHF. CDR3 DNA sequence: TGTGCCAGCCGGGGGGGGAGGGATAGCAATCAGCCCCAGCATTTT.

This sequence joins TRBV9 and TRBJ2-1; 9 bases are shared with TRBD1. This CDR3 has 14 amino acids. J gave up 9 bases and V 0 bases, and 4 bases lay outside the gene matches. CDR1 is SGDLS, CDR2 YYNGEE, per germline. CDR3: CASSVAGTGPEQFF. CDR3 sequence (DNA): TGTGCCAGCAGCGTAGCGGGGACAGGGCCTGAGCAGTTCTTC.

J is TRBJ1-2 and V is TRBV6-5; TRBD1 might be the D (5 bases). The CDR3 is made up of 15 amino acids. Trimming left V 6 bases short and J 1 base short, with 15 bases between. The V gene's germline CDR1 is MNHEY and CDR2 SVGAGI. The CDR3 region has the DNA TGTGCCAGCAGCCGACGAACAGGCCTTAACTATGGCTACACCTTC. This translates into CASSRRTGLNYGYTF.

The rearrangement links TRBV30 to TRBJ2-3; unclear D gene. Germline CDR1 reads GTSNPN; CDR2 reads SVGIG (reference sequence). The CDR3 contains 17 residues. Trimming removed 2 bases at V and 2 bases at J, with 20 bases between. CDR3 region: CAWSLGTPVPSTDTQYF. CDR3 sequence (DNA): TGTGCCTGGAGTCTAGGAACCCCGGTCCCTTCCACAGATACGCAGTATTTT.

This clone was seen once. The chain joins TRBV29-1 to TRBJ2-5; 9 bases are shared with TRBD2. Germline values: CDR1 SQVTM, CDR2 ANQGSEA. Trimming removed 0 bases from V and 5 bases from J; junction bases left unmatched: 10. This CDR3 spans 16 amino acids. CDR3 nucleotide sequence: TGCAGCGTTGAAGAGGGGCGGCTAGCGGGGCGGGAGACCCAGTACTTC. It codes for CSVEEGRLAGRETQYF.

This chain connects TRBV14 to TRBJ2-7; TRBD2 agrees at 7 bases. The V segment lost 5 bases and the J segment 3 bases; nucleotides outside the gene matches: 7. CDR1 and CDR2 from the germline V gene are SGHDN and FVKESK. The CDR3 is 14 amino acids. CDR3 residues: CASSLSSGSYEQYF. The CDR3 bases are TGTGCCAGCAGCTTGTCTAGCGGCAGCTACGAGCAGTACTTC. Variable domain in full (rest from reference TRBV14 and TRBJ2-7): EAGVTQFPSHSVIEKGQTVTLRCDPISGHDNLYWYRRVMGKEIKFLLHFVKESKQDESGMPNNRFLAERTGGTYSTLKVQPAELEDSGVYFCASSLSSGSYEQYFGPGTRLTVT.

Details on this clone: In the same sample, other DNA sequences code for this CDR3. V usage is TRBV5-6 and J usage is TRBJ2-7, with D perhaps matching TRBD2 (5 bases). Germline CDR1 and CDR2: SGHDT and YYEEEE. The CDR3 spans 14 residues. Between the trimmed V and J ends, which lost 2 bases and 1 base, there was a span of 10 bases. DNA for the CDR3: TGTGCCAGCAGCTTAGTGGGCGGGTCCTACGAGCAGTACTTC. Protein: CASSLVGGSYEQYF.

The V and J genes are TRBV7-9 and TRBJ1-3, with 8 nucleotides matching TRBD1. Trimming at V came to 3 bases and at J to 0 bases, leaving 4 bases not matched to a gene. The length of the CDR3 is 16 residues. Germline CDR1 is SEHNR and CDR2 is FQNEAQ (reference sequence). CDR3 in DNA: TGTGCCAGCAGCTTCGGGACAGGCCGCTCTGGAAACACCATATATTTT. Its protein product is CASSFGTGRSGNTIYF.

The chain has TRBV6-1 and TRBJ1-1, with unresolved D. V gave up 7 bases and J gave up 1 base, with 13 bases separating them. CDR1 is MNHNS, CDR2 SASEGT, per germline. There are 14 residues in the CDR3. CDR3 protein: CASKFDFRNTEAFF. As DNA, the CDR3 is TGTGCCAGCAAGTTTGACTTCCGGAACACTGAAGCTTTCTTT.

The chain carries TRBV30 and TRBJ1-2; 7 bases line up with TRBD1. Looked up from germline, CDR1 is GTSNPN and CDR2 is SVGIG (reference sequence). The CDR3 is 11 residues long. With V trimmed by 7 bases and J by 3 bases, 2 bases remained unmatched. The CDR3 spells CALQGYYGYTF. The DNA of the CDR3 is TGTGCCTTACAGGGGTACTATGGCTACACCTTC.

The chain combines TRBV30 with TRBJ1-1, with TRBD1 matching 10 bases. CDR1 is GTSNPN, CDR2 SVGIG, per germline (reference sequence). The CDR3 loop spans 13 amino acids. V lost 3 bases and J lost 6; bases outside the gene matches: 4. CDR3 protein: CAWRPTGGSEAFF. The CDR3 DNA follows: TGTGCCTGGAGACCGACAGGGGGCTCTGAAGCTTTCTTT.

The CDR3 loop is CASSATAGTAGELFF. The DNA of the CDR3 is TGTGCCAGCAGCGCAACGGCCGGGACAGCCGGGGAGCTGTTTTTT. This chain joins TRBV2 and TRBJ2-2; 7 positions match TRBD1. CDR3 size: 15 residues. The germline V gene encodes CDR1 SNHLY and CDR2 FYNNEI. Trimming at V came to 6 bases and at J to 6 bases, leaving 10 bases not matched to a gene.

The rearrangement links TRBV10-3 to TRBJ2-7; maybe TRBD1 (6 bases). V was cut by 6 bases and J by 3 bases, with 15 bases left in between. Germline V gene data show CDR1 as ENHRY and CDR2 as SYGVKD. The CDR3 extends over 14 amino acids. The CDR3 reads CAISKTGPGYEQYF. The CDR3 region has the DNA TGTGCCATCAGCAAGACAGGTCCGGGCTACGAGCAGTACTTC.